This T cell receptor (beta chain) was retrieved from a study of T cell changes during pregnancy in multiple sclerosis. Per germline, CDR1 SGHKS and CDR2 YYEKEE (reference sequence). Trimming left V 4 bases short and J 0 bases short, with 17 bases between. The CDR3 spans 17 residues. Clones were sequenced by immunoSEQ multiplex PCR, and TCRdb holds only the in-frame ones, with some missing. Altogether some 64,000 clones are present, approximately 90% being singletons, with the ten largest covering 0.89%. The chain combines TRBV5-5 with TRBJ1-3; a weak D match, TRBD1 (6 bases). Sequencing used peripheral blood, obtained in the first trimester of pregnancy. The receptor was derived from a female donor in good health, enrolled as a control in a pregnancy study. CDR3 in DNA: TGTGCCAGCAGCCCTCGGGGGGCTGCGGACTCTGGAAACACCATATATTTT. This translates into CASSPRGAADSGNTIYF.